These 7 T cell receptor beta chains were all obtained from the same sample, sequenced in a study of T cells after yellow fever vaccination. TCRdb ran MiXCR on the 5' RACE reads and lists one entry per CDR3 protein. The top ten hold 23% of the sample, which has about 310,000 distinct CDR3 sequences, roughly 4% seen once. Sequencing was performed on PBMCs, taken on the day of the yellow fever booster vaccination. Receptors were obtained from a man aged 18 to 29 who received the YFV17D yellow fever vaccine.

Ten or more counts support this clonotype. V and J are TRBV10-3 and TRBJ2-1, with 11 bases identical to TRBD2. The CDR3 has 12 amino acids. The V segment lost 8 bases and the J segment 7 bases; nucleotides outside the gene matches: 1. Germline V gene data show CDR1 as ENHRY and CDR2 as SYGVKD. CDR3 loop: CAIGTSGNEQFF. As DNA, the CDR3 is TGTGCCATCGGGACTAGCGGTAATGAGCAGTTCTTC.

The chain uses TRBV7-2 and TRBJ2-7; D is unresolved. The germline gives CDR1 SGHTA, CDR2 FQGNSA. CDR3 length equals 14 residues. V shed 3 bases and J shed 6 bases, with 15 bases lying between them. CDR3 in amino acids: CASSFSGNPREQYF. The CDR3 bases are TGTGCCAGCAGCTTCTCGGGTAACCCTCGCGAGCAGTACTTC.

The genes are TRBV5-1 and TRBJ2-3; 8 bases agree with TRBD1. The CDR3 loop spans 16 amino acids. The germline V gene encodes CDR1 SGHRS and CDR2 YFSETQ. The V and J ends lost 0 bases and 5 bases, in that order; junction bases with no gene match: 8. The CDR3 protein is CASSLEVQGVGDTQYF. The CDR3 bases are TGCGCCAGCAGCTTGGAGGTACAGGGGGTAGGAGATACGCAGTATTTT. Full variable domain (missing parts from reference TRBV5-1 and TRBJ2-3): KAGVTQTPRYLIKTRGQQVTLSCSPISGHRSVSWYQQTPGQGLQFLFEYFSETQRNKGNFPGRFSGRQFSNSRSEMNVSTLELGDSALYLCASSLEVQGVGDTQYFGPGTRLTVL.

This clonotype was recorded many times. The DNA is left out, because the CDR3 cannot be placed on it with certainty; the CDR3 is given as TCRdb lists it. The chain links TRBV6-5 to TRBJ2-7. The length of the CDR3 is 15 amino acids, counting both ends. The germline V gene encodes CDR1 MNHEY and CDR2 SVGAGI. CDR3 residues: CASSSSTSVDVEQYV.

The V call is TRBV5-1, the J call TRBJ1-1, with unresolved D. There are 14 residues in the CDR3. Looked up from germline, CDR1 is SGHRS and CDR2 is YFSETQ. Trimming took 3 bases from V and 4 from J, leaving 13 bases between them. CDR3 nucleotides: TGCGCCAGCAGCTCCGGTGAGGTCGGCACTGAAGCTTTCTTT. Its protein product is CASSSGEVGTEAFF.

This chain uses TRBV7-8 with TRBJ2-7, with D uncertain. V was pared by 4 bases and J by 4 bases, with 14 bases between. In germline, CDR1 is SGHVS, CDR2 FQNEAQ. This CDR3 has 14 residues. The CDR3 DNA is TGTGCCAGCAGCTCCCGGGTCGACAATTACGAGCAGTACGTC. It yields the protein CASSSRVDNYEQYV.

Many counts were recorded for this clonotype. This chain uses TRBV5-1 with TRBJ2-5; 7 nucleotides agree with TRBD2. The CDR3 extends over 14 amino acids. Looked up from germline, CDR1 is SGHRS and CDR2 is YFSETQ. With V trimmed by 7 bases and J by 2 bases, 8 bases remained unmatched. The CDR3 reads CASGLLAEQETQYF. The CDR3 DNA reads TGCGCCAGCGGCCTTCTAGCGGAACAAGAGACCCAGTACTTC.